This T cell receptor (beta chain) emerged from a study of T cells in Graves' hyperthyroidism and ophthalmopathy (dated by TCRdb to between 2017 and 2020). Regarding the complete study: Peripheral blood was collected at initial diagnosis, before any treatment. The study also compared thyroid tissue and blood T-cell repertoires from 5 to 7 Graves' hyperthyroidism patients. Whether ophthalmopathy could be predicted prospectively was tested in an independent validation cohort made up of about 18 hyperthyroidism patients plus 17 patients who later progressed to ophthalmopathy. The paper reports TCR Vbeta CDR3 sequencing of more than 120 peripheral blood samples: 43 ophthalmopathy, about 75 hyperthyroidism and 17 progressor patients. For training and testing, the 100 or so patients in the discovery cohort were randomly divided in a 7:3 ratio. TCR V-J signatures able to tell the groups apart were searched for in a discovery cohort of 100 patients, of whom about 40 had Graves' ophthalmopathy and under 65 had stable Graves' hyperthyroidism. After sampling, hyperthyroidism patients received methimazole starting at 30 mg daily, and ophthalmopathy patients received high-dose intravenous methylprednisolone. General study outcomes and caveats: Sample size was not statistically predetermined, and blinding of investigators to group allocation was not performed. In validation, progression to ophthalmopathy was predicted by the model with about 70% sensitivity and under 85% specificity, a median of approximately 6.5 months before onset. Most expanded thyroid clonotypes (frequency above 0.001) were also detected in blood, suggesting blood repertoires may reflect thyroid immune responses. A 13 V-J signature model separated ophthalmopathy from stable hyperthyroidism, with about 90% sensitivity and roughly 82% specificity in cross-validation and 80%/75% in testing.

Ophthalmopathy patients had moderately to severely active disease, Clinical Activity Score of at least 3, NOSPECS grade of at least 4, and duration under 3 months. Patients with uncontrolled infections, other autoimmune diseases, pregnancy or lactation were excluded. Clinical symptoms, serum thyroxine and TRAb, thyroid ultrasound, and orbital computed tomography formed the basis for the diagnoses. PBMCs were separated from 10 ml of fresh peripheral blood using Ficoll-Paque density gradient centrifugation. Trizol reagent was used to extract total RNA, and RNA quality was then checked on an Agilent 2100 Bioanalyzer. This clonotype showed up many times. This receptor's antigen is unknown. Nothing much larger sits one base from this clone, and base qualities are not available. The TCR beta CDR3 regions were amplified from RNA transcripts. A first-round RT-PCR of the TCR CDR3 used the HTBI primer set with the Qiagen OneStep RT-PCR kit. The libraries were constructed in a second round of multiplex PCR and then size-selected and purified. Libraries were sequenced paired-end with 100 bp reads on an Illumina HiSeq2000. Processing in the source paper ran as follows. Raw data were processed with SOAPnuke, discarding reads with adapters, uncalled bases, mean Phred below 15, or no exact constant-primer or identifier match. High-quality paired reads were merged using COPE v1.2.5, and each unique nucleotide sequence was defined as a clonotype. Clonotypes were aligned to IMGT TRBV, TRBD and TRBJ reference segments using MiTCR v1.1. The analysis included only V-J combinations with a frequency above 0.0001, which together covered 99% to 99.2% of the repertoires. A TCS score was defined as the ratio of F50 (clonal expansion) to E x V (chaos), with BLOSUM62-based TCRdist applied between CDR3 peptides within each V-J. Welch's t-statistics and random forest reduced 450 to 600 V-J features to roughly 13, which were used in a naive Bayes classifier (R e1071). TCRdb reanalyzed the raw reads on its own, using fastp at Q25 for trimming and MiXCR for clone calling, and kept in-frame beta chains. All rows with the same CDR3 protein become a single entry with the most common DNA and genes. These V and J calls are TCRdb output, not the study's own analysis. The table for this sample lists about 350,000 distinct CDR3 sequences; about a sixth of them were counted only once. Together, the top ten hold about 16% of the sample.

From its cysteine to its phenylalanine, the CDR3 spans 11 amino acids. The DNA shown is the 33-base CDR3, in frame from base 1. V gives up 3 bases and J gives up 8 bases, and the segment between their germline ends measures 5 bases. From a lookup of the germline V gene, CDR1 and CDR2 are MDHEN and SYDVKM. Sequenced input: blood. Recombination connected TRBV28 to TRBJ1-3, with an unclear D gene assignment. This clonotype was obtained from a woman in her thirties or forties with Graves' ophthalmopathy. In nucleotides, the sequence is TGTGCCAGCAGTTTCAGCGACACCATATATTTT. This translates into CASSFSDTIYF.